These 12 T cell receptor beta chains were sequenced from one sample in a study of CD8+ T cells in alopecia areata. The treatment denotes: oral pan-JAK inhibitor, 5-10 mg twice daily. TCR sequencing used cDNA made by reverse transcription of extracted RNA. Here immunoSEQ multiplex PCR was the method, and the copy in TCRdb shows in-frame clones only, minus some. The table lists approximately 130,000 clones, roughly 55% of them singletons. The source material was CD4+ T cells sorted from blood, sampled at week 4, from a patient treated with tofacitinib. The receptors were sampled from a human donor with alopecia areata.

The chain links TRBV6-1 to TRBJ1-5; TRBD1 matches at 7 bases. Germline CDR1 reads MNHNS; CDR2 reads SASEGT. Losses at the gene ends were 3 bases for V and 6 bases for J; bases not matched to a gene: 17. The CDR3 consists of 18 residues. The CDR3 sequence: CASSEGSTGEIGSQPQHF. CDR3 sequence (DNA): TGTGCCAGCAGTGAGGGATCCACAGGGGAGATAGGTAGTCAGCCCCAGCATTTT.

This clone occurred a few times. The rearrangement joins TRBV7-9 to TRBJ1-3; D is unresolved. Trimming cost V 1 base and J 0 bases, with 4 bases left between them. The CDR3 is made up of 14 amino acids. CDR1 and CDR2 (germline): SEHNR, FQNEAQ (reference sequence). CDR3 nucleotides: TGTGCCAGCAGCTTAGGGGCCTCTGGAAACACCATATATTTT. Its translation: CASSLGASGNTIYF.

J is TRBJ2-7 and V is TRBV15; 8 bases align to TRBD1. There are 14 residues in the CDR3. V gave up 3 bases and J gave up 7 bases; unmatched junction bases: 8. The germline V gene has CDR1 LNHNV and CDR2 YYDKDF (reference sequence). CDR3 amino acids: CATSSRLQGGEQYF. CDR3 nucleotides: TGTGCCACCAGCAGCAGATTACAGGGGGGAGAGCAGTACTTC.

This clone was found a few times. This chain uses TRBV11-2 with TRBJ2-1, with 7 nucleotides matching TRBD2. The CDR3 totals 16 residues. The V and J ends lost 2 bases and 2 bases, in that order; junction bases with no gene match: 6. Germline V gene sequence: CDR1 SGHAT, CDR2 FQNNGV. The DNA of the CDR3 is TGTGCCAGCAGCTTAATTTCTAGCGGTGCCTACAATGAGCAGTTCTTC. Protein sequence: CASSLISSGAYNEQFF.

The V and J genes are TRBV27 and TRBJ2-6, with D unresolved. The CDR3 extends over 15 amino acids. CDR1 and CDR2 (germline): MNHEY, SMNVEV (reference sequence). Trimming pared 2 bases from V and 3 bases from J, leaving 8 bases between. This CDR3 is CASSLGHGGANVLTF. CDR3 sequence (DNA): TGTGCCAGCAGTTTAGGTCACGGTGGGGCCAACGTCCTGACTTTC.

This clone turned up a few times. The chain is built from TRBV9 and TRBJ2-7; D possibly matches TRBD1 or TRBD2 (5 bases each). The germline V gene encodes CDR1 SGDLS and CDR2 YYNGEE. The germline V and J ends were trimmed by 2 bases and 1 base, with 13 bases remaining between them. CDR3 size: 15 residues. The CDR3 is CASSVTWDGSYEQYF. The CDR3 nucleotides read TGTGCCAGCAGCGTGACATGGGACGGTTCCTACGAGCAGTACTTC.

This clone was observed a handful of times. The chain couples TRBV30 to TRBJ2-1; weak D call: TRBD1 (6 bases). The V and J ends lost 0 bases and 5 bases respectively, with 11 bases between them. CDR3 length equals 14 residues. CDR1 is GTSNPN, CDR2 SVGIG, per germline (reference sequence). CDR3: CAWSVFDRNNEQFF. The CDR3 bases are TGTGCCTGGAGTGTTTTCGACAGGAACAATGAGCAGTTCTTC.

This sequence joins TRBV29-1 and TRBJ2-1, with 8 bases aligning to TRBD2. V trimming: 5 bases; J trimming: 3 bases; junction bases outside the gene matches: 6. The germline V gene has CDR1 SQVTM and CDR2 ANQGSEA. The CDR3 consists of 14 residues. The CDR3 DNA reads as TGCAGCGTTAAGAGCGGGAGTCGCTACAATGAGCAGTTCTTC. Its protein is CSVKSGSRYNEQFF.

This clone was recorded a few times. The chain links TRBV6-6 to TRBJ2-3, with 8 positions matching TRBD2. The V and J ends lost 7 bases and 3 bases, in that order; junction bases with no gene match: 6. This CDR3 has 14 residues. From germline, CDR1 is MNHNY and CDR2 SVGAGI (reference sequence). This CDR3 is CASTVGGVTDTQYF. Here the CDR3 DNA reads TGTGCCAGCACTGTCGGGGGGGTAACAGATACGCAGTATTTT.

This chain's CDR3 is CASSWPLGEQYF. The DNA of the CDR3 is TGTGCCAGCAGCTGGCCCCTCGGGGAGCAGTACTTC. This sequence joins TRBV7-2 and TRBJ2-7; D not resolved. CDR1 is SGHTA and CDR2 is FQGNSA in the germline V gene. This CDR3 is 12 amino acids long. Trimming pared 4 bases from V and 7 bases from J, leaving 11 bases between.

The CDR3, as DNA: TGTGCCAGCAAGGGACAGGCTCTCCTTACCGGGGAGCTGTTTTTT. This encodes CASKGQALLTGELFF. This chain connects TRBV25-1 to TRBJ2-2; 8 bases fit TRBD1. J lost 5 bases, V lost 7 bases, and 9 bases had no gene match. CDR3 size: 15 residues. From germline, CDR1 is MGHDK and CDR2 SYGVNS. The full variable domain, rest sourced from reference TRBV25-1 and TRBJ2-2, is EADIYQTPRYLVIGTGKKITLECSQTMGHDKMYWYQQDPGMELHLIHYSYGVNSTEKGDLSSESTVSRIRTEHFPLTLESARPSHTSQYLCASKGQALLTGELFFGEGSRLTVL.

V usage is TRBV27 and J usage is TRBJ2-3; D is unresolved. V was cut by 5 bases and J by 2 bases, with 14 bases left in between. Germline V gives CDR1 MNHEY, CDR2 SMNVEV (reference sequence). This CDR3 has 15 residues. CDR3 nucleotides: TGTGCCAGCAGTCTTCGGACGGTCGCCACAGATACGCAGTATTTT. This encodes CASSLRTVATDTQYF.